Presented here are 5 T cell receptor beta chains from one specimen sequenced in a study of CD8 T cells in Susac syndrome (dated by TCRdb to 2018 to 2020). Library preparation was by the immunoSEQ multiplex PCR assay. RNA was extracted using the RNeasy kit, and roughly 0.5 to 1 ug of the RNA was reverse transcribed with random hexamers. TCRdb reprocessing: public reads trimmed at Q25 with fastp, clones called with MiXCR, in-frame beta chains kept. Rows matching on CDR3 protein sequence are summarized as one entry with the most common DNA and genes. The table for this sample lists more than 75,000 distinct CDR3 sequences; 90% to 95% of them were counted only once. Around 0.34% of the sample is taken by the ten largest. Sequences were obtained from CD8+ T cells from PBMCs. The receptors derive from a human donor in good health.

V and J are TRBV5-1 and TRBJ2-5; 9 positions agree with TRBD2. Per the germline V gene, CDR1 is SGHRS and CDR2 is YFSETQ. The CDR3 covers 15 residues. V was clipped by 5 bases and J by 5 bases; unmatched bases: 10. CDR3 amino acids: CASRSSGGLGETQYF. The CDR3 DNA reads TGCGCCAGCAGGTCCAGCGGGGGGCTAGGGGAGACCCAGTACTTC.

This clonotype was counted a single time. This chain joins TRBV4-1 and TRBJ1-6, with 8 bases matching TRBD1. The CDR3 is 15 residues long. Germline V gene lookup returns CDR1 MGHRA and CDR2 YSYEKL. J gave up 7 bases and V 0 bases, and 2 bases lay outside the gene matches. DNA for the CDR3: TGCGCCAGCAGCCAAGATCCAGGGGGCAATTCACCCCTCCACTTT. It yields the protein CASSQDPGGNSPLHF.

The chain uses TRBV5-1 and TRBJ2-1, with a tentative D call TRBD1 (5 bases). Trimming shortened V by 0 bases and J by 2 bases, and 12 bases separated the two germline ends. The CDR3 spans 16 residues. Germline V gene sequence: CDR1 SGHRS, CDR2 YFSETQ. The CDR3 reads CASSLGPGRAYNEQFF. In nucleotides, the CDR3 is TGCGCCAGCAGCTTGGGGCCGGGCAGGGCCTACAATGAGCAGTTCTTC.

This chain links TRBV13 with TRBJ2-7; a weak D match, TRBD1 (6 bases). CDR3 length: 12 residues. CDR1 PRHDT and CDR2 FYEKMQ come from the germline V gene (reference sequence). Trimming stripped 8 bases from V and 5 bases from J, with 13 bases between. The CDR3 nucleotides read TGTGCCAGCGCCGCTGCAGGGGACGAGCAGTACTTC. Protein product: CASAAAGDEQYF.

In DNA, the CDR3 is TGTGCCAGCAGAACCCCCGAGGTTATCACCGGGGAGCTGTTTTTT. As protein: CASRTPEVITGELFF. The chain couples TRBV12-3 or TRBV12-4 to TRBJ2-2, with D hard to call. V was pared by 6 bases and J by 4 bases, with 15 bases between. The CDR3 has 15 amino acids.